A single sample is the source of the 4 T cell receptor beta chains below, sequenced in a study of blood T cell repertoires in COVID-19. The table came from immunoSEQ multiplex PCR; TCRdb's copy has only in-frame clones and leaves some out. Among approximately 400,000 clones listed, approximately 90% were seen once. Material for sequencing was PBMCs or T cells enriched from blood (not recorded which). These receptors were obtained from a woman in her 40s who had been exposed to COVID-19.

This chain connects TRBV19 to TRBJ1-2; TRBD1 might be the D (5 bases). CDR1 LNHDA and CDR2 SQIVND come from the germline V gene (reference sequence). This CDR3 spans 14 amino acids. V was shortened by 5 bases and J by 10 bases, with 20 bases between the two germline ends. The CDR3 nucleotides read TGTGCCAGTAGTGCCCTCAGGGAAGTAGAGTACTACACCTTC. The encoded protein is CASSALREVEYYTF.

This chain connects TRBV15 to TRBJ2-2; 8 nucleotides align to TRBD1. The trim removed 4 bases at V and 6 bases at J, leaving 7 bases unmatched. Germline CDR1 is LNHNV and CDR2 is YYDKDF (reference sequence). The CDR3 sequence is 15 residues long. The CDR3 sequence is CATSTGQGWAGELFF. CDR3 bases: TGTGCCACCAGCACCGGACAGGGATGGGCCGGGGAGCTGTTTTTT. Filled out from reference TRBV15 and TRBJ2-2, the complete variable domain reads DAMVIQNPRYQVTQFGKPVTLSCSQTLNHNVMYWYQQKSSQAPKLLFHYYDKDFNNEADTPDNFQSRRPNTSFCFLDIRSPGLGDTAMYLCATSTGQGWAGELFFGEGSRLTVL.

Of note for this clone: The same CDR3 also results from other DNA sequences found in this sample. The V call is TRBV7-9, the J call TRBJ2-5, with a tentative D call TRBD1 (6 bases). Trimming took off 5 bases at V and 0 bases at J, with 10 bases between the two ends. Germline V gives CDR1 SEHNR, CDR2 FQNEAQ (reference sequence). The CDR3 has 14 amino acids. The CDR3, as DNA: TGTGCCAGCAGCGGAGGACAGTACCAAGAGACCCAGTACTTC. Amino acids: CASSGGQYQETQYF. The variable domain in full, with the rest retrieved from reference TRBV7-9 and TRBJ2-5, is DTGVSQNPRHKITKRGQNVTFRCDPISEHNRLYWYRQTLGQGPEFLTYFQNEAQLEKSRLLSDRFSAERPKGSFSTLEIQRTEQGDSAMYLCASSGGQYQETQYFGPGTRLLVL.

The rearrangement links TRBV19 to TRBJ1-1, with 7 nucleotides matching TRBD1. V gave up 5 bases and J gave up 7 bases; unmatched junction bases: 7. This CDR3 spans 13 amino acids. Germline V gene lookup returns CDR1 LNHDA and CDR2 SQIVND (reference sequence). In DNA form, the CDR3 reads TGTGCCAGTAGTCCCTGGACAGGAATTGAAGCTTTCTTT. Its protein product is CASSPWTGIEAFF. The variable domain in full, completed from reference TRBV19 and TRBJ1-1, reads DGGITQSPKYLFRKEGQNVTLSCEQNLNHDAMYWYRQDPGQGLRLIYYSQIVNDFQKGDIAEGYSVSREKKESFPLTVTSAQKNPTAFYLCASSPWTGIEAFFGQGTRLTVV.